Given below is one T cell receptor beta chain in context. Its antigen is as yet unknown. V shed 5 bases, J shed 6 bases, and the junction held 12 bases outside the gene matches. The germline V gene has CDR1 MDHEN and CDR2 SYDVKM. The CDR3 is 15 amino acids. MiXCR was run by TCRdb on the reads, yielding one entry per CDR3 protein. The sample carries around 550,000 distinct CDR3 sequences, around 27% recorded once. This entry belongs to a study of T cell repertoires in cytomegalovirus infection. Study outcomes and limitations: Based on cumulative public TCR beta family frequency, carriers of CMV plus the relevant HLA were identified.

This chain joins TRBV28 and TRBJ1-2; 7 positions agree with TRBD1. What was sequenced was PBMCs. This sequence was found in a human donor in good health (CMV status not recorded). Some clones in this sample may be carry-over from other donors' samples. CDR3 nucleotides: TGTGCCAGCAGTCCCCGGGACAGACCCGGCGATGGCTACACCTTC. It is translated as CASSPRDRPGDGYTF.